A single sample gave rise to the 7 T cell receptor beta chains below, sequenced in a study of blood T cell repertoires in COVID-19 (dated by TCRdb to 2019 to 2021). The library was obtained by the immunoSEQ multiplex PCR assay. The table comes from immuneACCESS by way of TCRdb, which keeps in-frame sequences with V and J called. Part of the clones is missing from these tables; in studies checked, under half for an unresolved V gene and the rest for unknown reasons. The sample records about 270,000 clones, approximately 88% of which are singletons. Of the sample, approximately 1.5% is held by the ten largest clones. Specimen: peripheral blood. These receptors originate from a human donor with COVID-19, enrolled during active disease. The donor label of this sample is uncertain.

This sequence joins TRBV5-1 and TRBJ2-7, with 8 positions matching TRBD1. The length of the CDR3 is 15 residues. The V and J ends lost 0 bases and 3 bases, in that order; junction bases with no gene match: 5. In germline, CDR1 is SGHRS, CDR2 YFSETQ. The CDR3 loop reads CASSLEPTGGYEQYF. As DNA, the CDR3 is TGCGCCAGCAGCTTGGAGCCTACAGGGGGCTACGAGCAGTACTTC.

The chain combines TRBV19 with TRBJ2-2; D might be TRBD1 (5 bases). V gave up 8 bases and J gave up 6 bases, with 16 bases separating them. The CDR3 contains 14 residues. Germline V gene data show CDR1 as LNHDA and CDR2 as SQIVND (reference sequence). The CDR3 loop reads CASSKGPIAGELFF. CDR3 DNA: TGTGCCAGTTCTAAGGGGCCAATTGCCGGGGAGCTGTTTTTT.

V and J are TRBV19 and TRBJ1-1, with 9 positions matching TRBD1. This CDR3 is 17 amino acids long. The germline CDR1 and CDR2 sequences are LNHDA and SQIVND (reference sequence). With V trimmed by 3 bases and J by 0 bases, 8 bases remained unmatched. CDR3 region: CASSMGTGRVMNTEAFF. CDR3 DNA: TGTGCCAGTAGTATGGGGACAGGGCGGGTAATGAACACTGAAGCTTTCTTT.

The gene calls are TRBV30 and TRBJ1-1; tentatively, D is TRBD1 (6 bases). With 4 bases removed from V and 4 bases from J, the gap between germline ends came to 13 bases. CDR3 length: 13 residues. Germline loops: CDR1 GTSNPN, CDR2 SVGIG (reference sequence). In nucleotides, the CDR3 is TGTGCCTGGAACCCGAGGGGGGGCACTGAAGCTTTCTTT. It encodes CAWNPRGGTEAFF.

The CDR3 nucleotides are TGTGCCAGCAGTGACAGCGTTGTGAGCACTGAAGCTTTCTTT. Protein: CASSDSVVSTEAFF. This chain uses TRBV2 with TRBJ1-1; D gene unclear. In germline, CDR1 is SNHLY, CDR2 FYNNEI. Trimming cost V 3 bases and J 4 bases, with 12 bases left between them. This CDR3 spans 14 amino acids.

The chain has TRBV20-1 and TRBJ2-7; D unclear. The V gene lost 0 bases and the J gene lost 3 bases, with 3 bases spanning the gap. This CDR3 is 11 amino acids long. CDR1 and CDR2 (germline): DFQATT, SNEGSKA (reference sequence). This chain's CDR3 is CSARDYYEQYF. CDR3 bases: TGCAGTGCTAGAGATTACTACGAGCAGTACTTC.

This clone has only a few counts. The chain couples TRBV28 to TRBJ2-5, with D tentatively TRBD2 (6 bases). The CDR3 is made up of 15 amino acids. From germline, CDR1 is MDHEN and CDR2 SYDVKM. V gave up 5 bases and J gave up 3 bases, with 16 bases separating them. CDR3 protein: CASSPSRRGKETQYF. CDR3 bases: TGTGCCAGCAGTCCCTCCCGGCGGGGTAAAGAGACCCAGTACTTC.